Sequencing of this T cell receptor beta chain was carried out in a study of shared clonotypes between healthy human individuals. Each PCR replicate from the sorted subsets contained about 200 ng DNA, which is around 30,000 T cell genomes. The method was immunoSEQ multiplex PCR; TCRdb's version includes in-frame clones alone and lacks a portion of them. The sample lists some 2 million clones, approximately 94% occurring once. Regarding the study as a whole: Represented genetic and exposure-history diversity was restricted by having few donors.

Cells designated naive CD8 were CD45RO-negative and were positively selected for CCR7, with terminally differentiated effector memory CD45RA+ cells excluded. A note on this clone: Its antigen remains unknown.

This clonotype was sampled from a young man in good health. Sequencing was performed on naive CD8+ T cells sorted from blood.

In DNA, the CDR3 is TGCGCCAGCAGCCAAACCGAGGACAGTTACACAGATACGCAGTATTTT. This sequence encodes CASSQTEDSYTDTQYF. The chain joins TRBV4-3 to TRBJ2-3; perhaps TRBD1 as D (6 bases). In germline, CDR1 is LGHNA, CDR2 YSLEER. V was shortened by 2 bases and J by 2 bases, with 14 bases between the two germline ends. The CDR3 runs to 16 residues.